This entry describes one T cell receptor (beta chain). Its target is unknown. Trimming removed 7 bases at V and 7 bases at J, with 16 bases between. The germline V gene has CDR1 SQVTM and CDR2 ANQGSEA. The CDR3 totals 12 residues. This sample was taken from a study of T cell responses to AZD1222 COVID-19 vaccine. Study-level results: Females made up more of the donors, who were largely white British, and clonal diversity may have come out too low. Only after the peak T cell response were repertoires sampled. Increased Spike-specific TCR breadth and depth were observed after two AZD1222 doses. Seropositivity was recorded at baseline in only 5 or 6 AZD1222 recipients.

Sequencing used immunoSEQ multiplex PCR; TCRdb keeps in-frame clones, though not all of them. Among about 34,000 clones listed, 70% to 80% were seen once. The sample consisted of peripheral blood, taken 28 days after the second AZD1222 dose. V gene TRBV29-1 combines with J gene TRBJ1-2; D gene uncertain. The origin of this receptor is an adult who received the AZD1222 COVID-19 vaccine. The CDR3: CSARGQMGGYTF. The CDR3 DNA reads TGCAGCGCCCGTGGTCAGATGGGTGGCTACACCTTC.